Below, 2 T cell receptor beta chains from the same sample are listed, as sequenced in a study of OX40 agonist ivuxolimab in advanced cancers. The data were produced by immunoSEQ multiplex PCR, yet TCRdb's version contains in-frame clones alone and is incomplete. This table holds approximately 24,000 clones, more than 75% found once. The specimen comprised CD4+ or CD8+ T cells sorted from blood, sampled in a trial of the OX40 agonist ivuxolimab. The source is an adult with an advanced solid tumor such as melanoma, head and neck, liver or kidney cancer.

The chain uses TRBV6-5 and TRBJ2-1; D uncertain. The V and J ends lost 5 bases and 4 bases respectively, with 9 bases between them. Germline assignment: CDR1 MNHEY and CDR2 SVGAGI. The CDR3 runs 13 residues. The CDR3 DNA reads TGTGCCAGCAGTATTGACACGTACAATGAGCAGTTCTTC. Translated, it gives CASSIDTYNEQFF.

The rearrangement links TRBV12-5 to TRBJ1-4, with D perhaps TRBD1 (6 bases). The CDR3 is made up of 14 amino acids. Trimming removed 1 base from V and 8 bases from J, with 11 bases in between. Germline V gene data show CDR1 as LGHNT and CDR2 as FRNRAP. CDR3: CASGLDRGQEKLFF. The CDR3 DNA follows: TGTGCTAGTGGTTTGGATCGGGGGCAAGAAAAACTGTTTTTT.